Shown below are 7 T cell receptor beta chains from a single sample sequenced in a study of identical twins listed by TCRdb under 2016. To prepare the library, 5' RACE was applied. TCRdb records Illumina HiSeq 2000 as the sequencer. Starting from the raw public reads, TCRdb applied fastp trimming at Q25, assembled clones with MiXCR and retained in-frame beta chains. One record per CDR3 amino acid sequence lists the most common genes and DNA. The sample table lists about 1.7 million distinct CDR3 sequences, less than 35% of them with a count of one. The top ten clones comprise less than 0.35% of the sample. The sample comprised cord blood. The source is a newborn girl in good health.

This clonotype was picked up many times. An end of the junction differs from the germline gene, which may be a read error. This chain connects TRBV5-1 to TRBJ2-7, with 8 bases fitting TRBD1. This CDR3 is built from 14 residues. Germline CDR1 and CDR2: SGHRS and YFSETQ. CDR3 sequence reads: CASSLRTGTYEQYF. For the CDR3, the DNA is TGTGCCAGCAGTTTAAGGACAGGGACCTACGAGCAGTACTTC. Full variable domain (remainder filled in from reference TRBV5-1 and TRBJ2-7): KAGVTQTPRYLIKTRGQQVTLSCSPISGHRSVSWYQQTPGQGLQFLFEYFSETQRNKGNFPGRFSGRQFSNSRSEMNVSTLELGDSALYLCASSLRTGTYEQYFGPGTRLTVT.

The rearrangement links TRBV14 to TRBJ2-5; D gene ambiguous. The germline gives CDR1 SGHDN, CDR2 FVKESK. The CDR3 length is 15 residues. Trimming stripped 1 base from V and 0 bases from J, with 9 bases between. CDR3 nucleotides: TGTGCCAGCAGCCAAGGAAGGTGGGACCAAGAGACCCAGTACTTC. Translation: CASSQGRWDQETQYF.

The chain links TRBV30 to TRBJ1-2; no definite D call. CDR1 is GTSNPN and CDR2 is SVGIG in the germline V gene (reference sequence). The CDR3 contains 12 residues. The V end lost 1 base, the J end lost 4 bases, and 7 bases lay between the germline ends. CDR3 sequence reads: CAWSALRYGYTF. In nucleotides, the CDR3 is TGTGCCTGGAGTGCCCTGCGCTATGGCTACACCTTC. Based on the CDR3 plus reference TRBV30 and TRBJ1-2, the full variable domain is SQTIHQWPATLVQPVGSPLSLECTVEGTSNPNLYWYRQAAGRGLQLLFYSVGIGQISSEVPQNLSASRPQDRQFILSSKKLLLSDSGFYLCAWSALRYGYTFGSGTRLTVV.

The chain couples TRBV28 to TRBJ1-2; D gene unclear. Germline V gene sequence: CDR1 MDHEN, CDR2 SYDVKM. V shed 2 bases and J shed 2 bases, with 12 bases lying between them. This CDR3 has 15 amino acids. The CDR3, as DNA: TGTGCCAGCAGTTTAGTGGAGCCCGTCAACTATGGCTACACCTTC. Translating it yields CASSLVEPVNYGYTF.

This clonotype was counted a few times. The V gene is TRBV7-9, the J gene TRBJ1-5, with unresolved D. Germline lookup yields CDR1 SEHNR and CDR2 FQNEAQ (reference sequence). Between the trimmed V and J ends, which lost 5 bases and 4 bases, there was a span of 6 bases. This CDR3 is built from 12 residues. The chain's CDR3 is CASSPENQPQHF. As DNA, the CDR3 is TGTGCCAGCAGCCCGGAGAATCAGCCCCAGCATTTT.

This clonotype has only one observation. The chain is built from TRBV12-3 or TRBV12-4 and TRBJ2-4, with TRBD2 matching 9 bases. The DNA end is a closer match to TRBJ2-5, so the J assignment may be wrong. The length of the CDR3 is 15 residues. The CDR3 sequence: CASVKRAGGLETQYF. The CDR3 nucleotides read TGTGCCAGCGTAAAAAGAGCGGGGGGTTTAGAGACCCAGTACTTC.

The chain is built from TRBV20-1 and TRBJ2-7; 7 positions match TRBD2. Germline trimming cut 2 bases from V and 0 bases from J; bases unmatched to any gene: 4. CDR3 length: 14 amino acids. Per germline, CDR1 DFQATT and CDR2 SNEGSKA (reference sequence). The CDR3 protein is CSARHSSGSYEQYF. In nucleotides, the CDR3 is TGCAGTGCTAGACATTCTAGCGGCTCCTACGAGCAGTACTTC.